This T cell receptor (beta chain) was identified in a study of cytomegalovirus exposure and HLA in healthy donors. The PCR made use of 60 Vbeta and 13 Jbeta primers. Data came from immunoSEQ multiplex PCR; TCRdb stores just in-frame clones and leaves some out. Recorded for this sample: more than 95,000 clones. The sequence was obtained from a man between 40 and 49 years old in good health and CMV-seronegative. Sequencing used PBMCs.

CDR3 nucleotides: TGTGCCAGCAGCTTGGGGGATAGCGGGAGGATCACAGATACGCAGTATTTT. This codes for CASSLGDSGRITDTQYF. The genes are TRBV5-8 and TRBJ2-3; 10 nucleotides align to TRBD2. The J segment lost 2 bases and the V segment lost 0 bases, leaving 6 bases of the junction unmatched. From germline, CDR1 is SGHTS and CDR2 YDEGEE. This CDR3 is 17 amino acids long.